This TCR beta chain derives from a study of cytomegalovirus exposure and HLA in healthy donors. The overall study: Earlier, 200 million or so T cells were analyzed, and some 120 million unique TCR beta sequences were found among them. Study findings and constraints: In vitro data verified a few CMV-associated chains as specific for CMV antigens. Among the sequence variants, a highly shared cluster was likely an artifact of sequencing. Later on, analysis showed that most CMV-associated TCR beta chains appeared to be HLA-restricted.

PCR involved 60 Vbeta and 13 Jbeta primers. TCRdb keeps only in-frame clones here, not all; method: immunoSEQ multiplex PCR. Seen here are approximately 120,000 clones, 80% observed once, and the top ten hold about 9.2%. On this clone itself: The antigen is unknown.

V was cut by 6 bases and J by 5 bases, with 13 bases left in between. Looked up from germline, CDR1 is SQVTM and CDR2 is ANQGSEA. This CDR3 spans 12 amino acids. This rearrangement joins TRBV29-1 to TRBJ1-1; the D gene is possibly TRBD1 (5 bases). This receptor was obtained from a young man in good health and CMV-seropositive. Sequencing input: PBMCs. The CDR3 sequence is CSVQGGATEAFF. The DNA of the CDR3 is TGCAGCGTCCAGGGCGGGGCAACTGAAGCTTTCTTT.